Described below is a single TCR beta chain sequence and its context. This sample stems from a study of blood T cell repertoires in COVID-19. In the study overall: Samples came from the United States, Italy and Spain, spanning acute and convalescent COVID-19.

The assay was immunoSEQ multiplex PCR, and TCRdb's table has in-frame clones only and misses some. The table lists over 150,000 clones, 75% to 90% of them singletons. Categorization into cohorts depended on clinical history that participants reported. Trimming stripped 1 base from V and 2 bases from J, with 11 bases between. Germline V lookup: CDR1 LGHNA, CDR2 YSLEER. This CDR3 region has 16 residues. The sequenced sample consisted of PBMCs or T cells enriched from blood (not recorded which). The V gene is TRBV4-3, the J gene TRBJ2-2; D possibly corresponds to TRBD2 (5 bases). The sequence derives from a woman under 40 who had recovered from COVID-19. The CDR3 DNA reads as TGCGCCAGCAGCCAAGGGGTAGGGAGAAACACCGGGGAGCTGTTTTTT. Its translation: CASSQGVGRNTGELFF.